One sample yielded the 24 T cell receptor beta chains listed below, sequenced in a study of shared clonotypes between healthy human individuals. Here immunoSEQ multiplex PCR was the method, and the copy in TCRdb shows in-frame clones only, minus some. The table records roughly 680,000 clones, 72% of them present only once. The sample comprised memory CD4+ T cells sorted from blood. As to subset: CD45RA-negative fraction. The receptors stem from a woman aged 30 to 39 in good health.

The chain has TRBV18 and TRBJ1-5, with a weak D call TRBD1 (6 bases). V was shortened by 5 bases and J by 1 base, with 12 bases between the two germline ends. Germline CDR1 KGHSH, CDR2 LQKENI. This CDR3 comprises 15 residues. The CDR3 DNA reads TGTGCCAGCTCAAAGGACAGTCACAGCAATCAGCCCCAGCATTTT. Its translation is CASSKDSHSNQPQHF.

The rearrangement uses TRBV19 and TRBJ2-2, with D unresolved. V shed 9 bases and J shed 1 base, with 6 bases lying between them. The CDR3 is made up of 12 amino acids. The V gene's germline CDR1 is LNHDA and CDR2 SQIVND (reference sequence). Here the CDR3 DNA reads TGTGCCAGCCACAGGAACACCGGGGAGCTGTTTTTT. This translates into CASHRNTGELFF. The full variable domain, its missing parts supplied by reference TRBV19 and TRBJ2-2, is DGGITQSPKYLFRKEGQNVTLSCEQNLNHDAMYWYRQDPGQGLRLIYYSQIVNDFQKGDIAEGYSVSREKKESFPLTVTSAQKNPTAFYLCASHRNTGELFFGEGSRLTVL.

The table lists this clone with a count of one. This chain connects TRBV7-2 to TRBJ2-7; possibly TRBD1 or TRBD2 for D (5 bases each). Trimming cost V 0 bases and J 0 bases, with 12 bases left between them. Germline V lookup: CDR1 SGHTA, CDR2 FQGNSA. The CDR3 spans 16 residues. As DNA, the CDR3 is TGTGCCAGCAGCTTAGCGCCCGGGACCGACTCCTACGAGCAGTACTTC. It yields the protein CASSLAPGTDSYEQYF.

The rearrangement joins TRBV19 to TRBJ2-7, with 9 bases fitting TRBD2. Germline trimming cut 11 bases from V and 4 bases from J; bases unmatched to any gene: 27. From germline, CDR1 is LNHDA and CDR2 SQIVND (reference sequence). The CDR3 is 19 amino acids. The DNA of the CDR3 is TGTGCCGCTCCCCTTGGAGGGACGATTGCGGGAGGGCCAATTTACGAGCAGTACTTC. Protein sequence: CAAPLGGTIAGGPIYEQYF.

V and J are TRBV5-4 and TRBJ2-5; D might be TRBD1 (6 bases). V was shortened by 2 bases and J by 1 base, with 15 bases between the two germline ends. Germline V CDR1 and CDR2: SGHNT, YYREEE (reference sequence). CDR3 length: 16 residues. For the CDR3, the DNA is TGTGCCAGCAGCTTATCAGGGGCCGCTATCCAAGAGACCCAGTACTTC. Translation gives CASSLSGAAIQETQYF.

Worth noting for this clone: Other DNA sequences from this sample encode an identical CDR3 as well. This chain uses TRBV7-3 with TRBJ2-1; D gene unclear. Trimming removed 5 bases from V and 4 bases from J, with 9 bases in between. The CDR3 runs to 13 residues. The germline V gene has CDR1 SGHTA and CDR2 FQGTGA. Here the CDR3 DNA reads TGTGCCAGCAGCCCCGGGTCGTACAATGAGCAGTTCTTC. Protein product: CASSPGSYNEQFF.

The chain joins TRBV5-1 to TRBJ1-1; D gene ambiguous. The germline V gene encodes CDR1 SGHRS and CDR2 YFSETQ. V was pared by 3 bases and J by 5 bases, with 14 bases between. This CDR3 is 14 amino acids long. The CDR3 loop reads CASSSLMSGTEAFF. CDR3 sequence (DNA): TGCGCCAGCAGCTCCTTAATGTCGGGGACTGAAGCTTTCTTT.

This clone was observed a few times. This rearrangement joins TRBV28 to TRBJ2-7, with 14 nucleotides matching TRBD2. The V gene's germline CDR1 is MDHEN and CDR2 SYDVKM. The CDR3 consists of 15 residues. Losses at the gene ends were 5 bases for V and 7 bases for J; bases not matched to a gene: 7. The CDR3 nucleotides read TGTGCCAGCAGTCGGACTAGCGGGGGGAGTCGGGAGCAGTACTTC. It is translated as CASSRTSGGSREQYF.

A single count supports this clone. The chain employs TRBV11-3 and TRBJ2-2; TRBD1 or TRBD2 may be the D gene (5 bases each). CDR3 length: 17 amino acids. The germline V gene encodes CDR1 SGHNT and CDR2 YENEEA. V shed 5 bases and J shed 3 bases, with 19 bases lying between them. CDR3 residues: CASSRTGAGAYTGELFF. CDR3 coding DNA: TGTGCCAGCAGCAGAACTGGGGCCGGGGCGTACACCGGGGAGCTGTTTTTT.

The CDR3 nucleotides are TGTGCCAGCAGTGGGACAGGGATAACAACTAATGAAAAACTGTTTTTT. Residues: CASSGTGITTNEKLFF. The V call is TRBV2, the J call TRBJ1-4; 8 bases align to TRBD1. Germline loops: CDR1 SNHLY, CDR2 FYNNEI. V was clipped by 4 bases and J by 0 bases; unmatched bases: 4. This CDR3 is built from 16 residues.

This clone was counted at least ten times. V gene TRBV10-2 combines with J gene TRBJ1-2; D is possibly TRBD1 (6 bases). Germline V gives CDR1 WSHSY, CDR2 SAAADI. The CDR3 is 14 residues long. The V end lost 2 bases, the J end lost 5 bases, and 12 bases lay between the germline ends. The CDR3, as DNA: TGCGCCAGCAGTGAGCCCCCCGGACAGTATGGCTACACCTTC. Residues: CASSEPPGQYGYTF.

To note about this clone: A much larger clone differs from this one at a single base, so this may be a read error. This sequence joins TRBV14 and TRBJ2-1; D gene ambiguous. The CDR3 is made up of 11 amino acids. V dropped 6 bases and J dropped 4 bases, with 4 bases sitting between them. Germline CDR1 reads SGHDN; CDR2 reads FVKESK. The CDR3 DNA is TGTGCCAGCAGTGAATACAATGAGCAGTTCTTC. Encoded protein: CASSEYNEQFF.

J is TRBJ2-7 and V is TRBV29-1, with TRBD1 matching over 12 bases. The J segment lost 7 bases and the V segment lost 8 bases, leaving 9 bases of the junction unmatched. This CDR3 contains 13 residues. Looked up from germline, CDR1 is SQVTM and CDR2 is ANQGSEA. The CDR3 region is CSFRGQGAGEQYF. In DNA form, the CDR3 reads TGCAGCTTTAGGGGACAGGGGGCAGGGGAGCAGTACTTC.

In this sample, this clone turned up a few times. The J gene is TRBJ2-1, the V gene TRBV10-2; 12 nucleotides match TRBD2. The germline gives CDR1 WSHSY, CDR2 SAAADI. V dropped 6 bases and J dropped 6; count of bases not matched to a gene: 6. The CDR3 runs to 15 residues. The CDR3 protein is CASRRTSGTSNEQFF. In DNA form, the CDR3 reads TGCGCCAGCAGGAGGACTAGCGGGACTAGCAATGAGCAGTTCTTC.

V is TRBV28 and J is TRBJ1-4, with 8 bases fitting TRBD1. Trimming at V came to 7 bases and at J to 7 bases, leaving 5 bases not matched to a gene. Germline V gene sequence: CDR1 MDHEN, CDR2 SYDVKM. The CDR3 is 13 amino acids. CDR3 region: CASTGQGAEKLFF. CDR3 nucleotide sequence: TGTGCCAGCACCGGACAGGGTGCTGAAAAACTGTTTTTT.

This clone appeared a few times. The V gene is TRBV9, the J gene TRBJ2-1; possibly TRBD2 for D (6 bases). This CDR3 comprises 15 residues. Trimming took 2 bases from V and 7 from J, leaving 16 bases between them. Germline V gene data show CDR1 as SGDLS and CDR2 as YYNGEE. The CDR3 sequence is CASSVSQGLPNEQFF. The CDR3 DNA follows: TGTGCCAGCAGCGTTAGTCAAGGACTACCGAATGAGCAGTTCTTC.

This clone was detected a few times. This chain joins TRBV30 and TRBJ2-7, with 10 bases fitting TRBD1. V was clipped by 2 bases and J by 5 bases; unmatched bases: 6. CDR1 is GTSNPN and CDR2 is SVGIG in the germline V gene (reference sequence). The CDR3 has 14 amino acids. Here the CDR3 reads CAWSRGQGFHEQYF. Written as DNA, the CDR3 is TGTGCCTGGAGTCGGGGACAGGGGTTCCACGAGCAGTACTTC.

The chain links TRBV28 to TRBJ1-1; TRBD1 is a possible D gene (5 bases). Germline CDR1 and CDR2: MDHEN and SYDVKM. V was shortened by 7 bases and J by 1 base, with 16 bases between the two germline ends. The CDR3 totals 15 residues. Written as DNA, the CDR3 is TGTGCCAGCACCCCCCGGGCCAGGGCGAACACTGAAGCTTTCTTT. This gives the protein CASTPRARANTEAFF.

This clone has just a few counts. This rearrangement joins TRBV30 to TRBJ1-4; D uncertain. Per the germline V gene, CDR1 is GTSNPN and CDR2 is SVGIG (reference sequence). The CDR3 has 15 residues. Trimming left V 0 bases short and J 7 bases short, with 15 bases between. CDR3 loop: CAWSVGSSRVEKLFF. The CDR3 region has the DNA TGTGCCTGGAGTGTTGGGTCATCGAGGGTTGAAAAACTGTTTTTT.

The genes are TRBV28 and TRBJ2-1; the D is unclear. Germline-derived CDR1 and CDR2 are MDHEN and SYDVKM. V lost 8 bases to trimming and J lost 12 bases, with 20 bases between them. The CDR3 is made up of 13 amino acids. The CDR3 DNA follows: TGTGCCAGCCGAAACGGGCCCCGGTTAGGGCAGTTCTTC. Its protein is CASRNGPRLGQFF.

The V and J genes are TRBV27 and TRBJ1-5; 7 positions agree with TRBD1. The CDR3 has 15 amino acids. Germline-derived CDR1 and CDR2 are MNHEY and SMNVEV (reference sequence). V lost 2 bases and J lost 3; bases outside the gene matches: 4. In DNA form, the CDR3 reads TGTGCCAGCAGTTTAGACAGGGTAAACAATCAGCCCCAGCATTTT. Protein: CASSLDRVNNQPQHF.

The chain couples TRBV5-1 to TRBJ2-1; D ambiguous. Per the germline V gene, CDR1 is SGHRS and CDR2 is YFSETQ. The CDR3 has 13 residues. V gave up 3 bases and J gave up 9 bases, with 13 bases separating them. DNA of the CDR3: TGCGCCAGCAGCTGGGGTCAGATCGGTGAGCAGTTCTTC. Its protein product is CASSWGQIGEQFF.

This chain uses TRBV27 with TRBJ1-2, with unresolved D. Germline CDR1 reads MNHEY; CDR2 reads SMNVEV (reference sequence). Trimming took 2 bases from V and 4 from J, leaving 8 bases between them. This CDR3 has 13 residues. CDR3 protein: CASSLNQAYGYTF. The CDR3 DNA is TGTGCCAGCAGTTTAAATCAGGCCTATGGCTACACCTTC.

The genes are TRBV5-5 and TRBJ2-1; D is perhaps TRBD2 (6 bases). There are 13 residues in the CDR3. Germline CDR1 is SGHKS and CDR2 is YYEKEE (reference sequence). The V end lost 4 bases, the J end lost 6 bases, and 11 bases lay between the germline ends. CDR3 nucleotide sequence: TGTGCCAGCAGCCGGGACTGGGGCAATGAGCAGTTCTTC. Protein sequence: CASSRDWGNEQFF.